This T cell receptor beta chain was captured by sequencing in a study of T cells after yellow fever vaccination (dated by TCRdb to about 2019). For the wider study: Libraries from fractions with low cell numbers were prepared with the SMART-Seq v4 Ultra Low Input RNA kit. Bulk TCR alpha and beta repertoires were sequenced longitudinally to track T-cell clones before and after primary and booster YFV17D yellow fever vaccination. Two healthy male donors, one aged 18 to 30 and one aged 30 to 39 years, were included in the cohort. Blood samples were taken at several timepoints before and after primary and secondary immunization, and bulk PBMC replicates and cell subsets were isolated. Results the study describes overall, beyond this receptor: The secondary T-cell response was weaker than the primary response but faster, peaking on day 5 instead of day 15. A small share of clonotypes was detected in both CD4 and CD8 compartments, with the overlap likely arising from convergent recombination. Because abundant contaminating clonotypes from the bulk population could be contained in FACS-sorted repertoires, computational filtering was required. Only two donors were included in the study, so the extent to which the findings can be generalized is limited. Most clones expanded after primary vaccination were re-detected after the booster (around 96% of CD4 and around 88% of CD8), suggesting broad memory maintenance.

V loses 5 bases, J loses 7 bases, and the germline ends lie 18 bases apart. From the cysteine through the phenylalanine, the CDR3 covers 15 amino acids. Only the CDR3 DNA stays, 45 bases, in frame from base 1. According to the germline V gene, CDR1 reads SGHAT and CDR2 reads FQNNGV. The treatment or condition label of this sample denotes: live attenuated yellow fever vaccine strain. PBMCs were isolated from peripheral blood using a standard Ficoll-Paque protocol. Dynabeads CD4 and CD8 positive selection kits were used to isolate the CD4 and CD8 T-cell fractions. RNA was extracted with TriZol from bulk PBMCs, CD4 and CD8 fractions, and dextramer-positive and dextramer-negative fractions. These reads were obtained on an Illumina NovaSeq 6000. TCR cDNA was made using 5'RACE template switching, a step that added a universal primer site and unique molecular identifiers. Priming for cDNA synthesis came from both the TCR alpha and TCR beta constant segments. Libraries were amplified in two PCR steps, with sample barcodes and sequencing adapters added in the second step. Sequencing of the libraries was done on either Illumina HiSeq 2500 (2x100 bp) or NovaSeq (2x150 bp). Under the source paper's analysis protocol: MIGEC handled demultiplexing of reads and collapsing into UMI consensus sequences, while MiXCR performed V(D)J alignment. Vaccine-responding clonotypes were defined with edgeR using replicate PBMC samples, requiring FDR below 0.01 and a log2 fold change above 5 up to day 15. Bulk clonotypes were assigned CD4 or CD8 identity according to which sequenced CD4 or CD8 repertoire held them at higher abundance. TCRdb reworked the public reads: Q25 trimming with fastp, MiXCR clone assembly, productive beta chains retained. For every CDR3 protein sequence, its rows merge into one entry that carries the most common genes and DNA. The authors' filters were not applied to this entry. The sample table holds 150,000 to 200,000 distinct CDR3 sequences, of which about 11% were seen once. The leading ten clones occupy around 34% of the sample.

The sample holds a few counts of this clonotype. The antigen it recognizes is unknown. Base qualities are not recorded, but no much larger clone differs from it by a single base. This receptor chain uses TRBV11-2 and TRBJ2-1; matching of 6 bases hints at TRBD1 as the D gene. This TCR was recovered from a young man who received the YFV17D yellow fever vaccine. The source was CD8+ T cells sorted from PBMCs, collected 15 days after the yellow fever booster vaccination. The nucleotide sequence reads TGTGCCAGCAGCCACAGGGTGACGGGCCGTAATGAGCAGTTCTTC. Its amino acids are CASSHRVTGRNEQFF. The full variable domain, completed from the reference TRBV11-2 and TRBJ2-1 proteins outside the CDR3, reads EAGVAQSPRYKIIEKRQSVAFWCNPISGHATLYWYQQILGQGPKLLIQFQNNGVVDDSQLPKDRFSAERLKGVDSTLKIQPAKLEDSAVYLCASSHRVTGRNEQFFGPGTRLTVL.